What follows describes a single T cell receptor beta chain. Its antigen is as yet unknown. Every patient was untreated before thyroid surgery. The data are from a study of metastatic and nonmetastatic thyroid tumors. Study-level results: Malignant tumors reportedly showed significantly higher TCR beta diversity than benign nodules in both blood and tumor.

TCRdb re-called clones from the PCR reads using MiXCR. The table lists thousands of clones, 15% to 20% of them singletons. This CDR3 spans 16 amino acids. Germline CDR1 and CDR2: SGHAT and FQDESV (reference sequence). V lost 5 bases, J lost 3 bases, and 6 bases stayed unmatched. The source of this sequence is a male donor with papillary thyroid cancer or a benign thyroid nodule (not recorded which). Some clones in this sample may be carry-over from other donors' samples. V gene TRBV11-1 combines with J gene TRBJ2-2; 10 nucleotides line up with TRBD2. Sequencing input: adjacent normal tissue. The DNA of the CDR3 is TGTGCCAGCAGCCCAAGGACTAGCGGCGACACCGGGGAGCTGTTTTTT. Translation gives CASSPRTSGDTGELFF.